This TCR beta chain is drawn from a study of shared clonotypes between healthy human individuals. This table comes from immunoSEQ multiplex PCR, and its TCRdb copy is limited to in-frame clones, with some not included. The sample carries roughly 760,000 clones, around 72% recorded once. This clone was recorded a few times. V lost 0 bases and J lost 3; bases outside the gene matches: 2. CDR3 length: 16 amino acids. Germline CDR1 SGHRS, CDR2 YFSETQ. CD4+ cells were split into CD45RA+ naive and CD45RA-negative memory subsets. The sample taken for sequencing was memory CD4+ T cells sorted from blood. As to subset: CD45RA-negative fraction. The chain carries TRBV5-1 and TRBJ2-1; TRBD2 agrees at 11 bases. The origin of this receptor is a woman younger than 45 in good health. The chain's CDR3 is CASSLAGTSGYNEQFF. CDR3 in DNA: TGCGCCAGCAGCTTGGCCGGGACTAGCGGCTACAATGAGCAGTTCTTC.